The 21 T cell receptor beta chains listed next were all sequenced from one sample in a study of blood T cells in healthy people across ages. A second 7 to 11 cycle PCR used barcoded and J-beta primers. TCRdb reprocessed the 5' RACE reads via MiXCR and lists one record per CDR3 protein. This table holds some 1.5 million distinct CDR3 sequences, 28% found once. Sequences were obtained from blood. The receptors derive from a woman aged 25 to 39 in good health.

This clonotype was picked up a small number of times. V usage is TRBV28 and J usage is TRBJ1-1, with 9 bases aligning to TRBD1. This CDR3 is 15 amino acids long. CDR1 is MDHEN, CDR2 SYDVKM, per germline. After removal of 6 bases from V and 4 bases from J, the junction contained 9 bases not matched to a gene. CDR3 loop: CASRDPTGGGTEAFF. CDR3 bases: TGTGCCAGCAGAGACCCGACAGGGGGTGGCACTGAAGCTTTCTTT.

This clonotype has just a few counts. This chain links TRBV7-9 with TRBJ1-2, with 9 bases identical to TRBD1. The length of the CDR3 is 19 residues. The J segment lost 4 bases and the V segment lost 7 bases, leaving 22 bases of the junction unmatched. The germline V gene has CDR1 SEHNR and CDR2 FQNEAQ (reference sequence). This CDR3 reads CASTSARLQGARVFYGYTF. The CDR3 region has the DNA TGTGCCAGCACCTCCGCCCGGTTACAGGGGGCGAGGGTTTTCTATGGCTACACCTTC.

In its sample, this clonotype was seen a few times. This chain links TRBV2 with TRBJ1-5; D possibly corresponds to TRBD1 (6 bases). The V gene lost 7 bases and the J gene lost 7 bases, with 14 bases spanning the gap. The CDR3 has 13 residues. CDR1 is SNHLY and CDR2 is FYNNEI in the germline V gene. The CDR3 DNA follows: TGTGCCAGCACCCGACAGGACAACCAGCCCCAGCATTTT. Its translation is CASTRQDNQPQHF.

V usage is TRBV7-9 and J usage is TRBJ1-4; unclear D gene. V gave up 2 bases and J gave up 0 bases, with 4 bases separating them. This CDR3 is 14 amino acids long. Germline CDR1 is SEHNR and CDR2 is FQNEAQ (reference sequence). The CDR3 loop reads CASSLSTTNEKLFF. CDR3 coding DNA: TGTGCCAGCAGCTTAAGTACAACTAATGAAAAACTGTTTTTT.

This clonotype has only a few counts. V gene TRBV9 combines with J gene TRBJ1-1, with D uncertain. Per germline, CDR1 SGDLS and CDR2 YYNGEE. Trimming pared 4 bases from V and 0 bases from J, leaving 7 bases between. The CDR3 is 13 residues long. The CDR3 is CASSFHVNTEAFF. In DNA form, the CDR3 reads TGTGCCAGCAGCTTTCACGTGAACACTGAAGCTTTCTTT.

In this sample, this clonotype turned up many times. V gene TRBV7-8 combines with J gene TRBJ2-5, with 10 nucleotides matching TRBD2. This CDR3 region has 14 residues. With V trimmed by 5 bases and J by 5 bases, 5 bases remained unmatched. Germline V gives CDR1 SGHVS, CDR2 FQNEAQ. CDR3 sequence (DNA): TGTGCCAGCAGCCTCATAGCGGGAGGTGAGACCCAGTACTTC. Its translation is CASSLIAGGETQYF.

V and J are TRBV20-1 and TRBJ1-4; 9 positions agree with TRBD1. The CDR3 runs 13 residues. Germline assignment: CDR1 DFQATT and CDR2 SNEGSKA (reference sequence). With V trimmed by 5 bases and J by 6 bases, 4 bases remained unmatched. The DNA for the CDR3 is TGCAGTGCTGGACAGGGGAGAGATGAAAAACTGTTTTTT. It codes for CSAGQGRDEKLFF.

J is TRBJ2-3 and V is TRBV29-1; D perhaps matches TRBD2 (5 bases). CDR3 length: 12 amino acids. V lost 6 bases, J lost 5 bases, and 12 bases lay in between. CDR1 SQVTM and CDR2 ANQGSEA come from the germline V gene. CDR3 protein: CSVRGLKDTQYF. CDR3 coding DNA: TGCAGCGTCCGAGGGTTAAAAGATACGCAGTATTTT.

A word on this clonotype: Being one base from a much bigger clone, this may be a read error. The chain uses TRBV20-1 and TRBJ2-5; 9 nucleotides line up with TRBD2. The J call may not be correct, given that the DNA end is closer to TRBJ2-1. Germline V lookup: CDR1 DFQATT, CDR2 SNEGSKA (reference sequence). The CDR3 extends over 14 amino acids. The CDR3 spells CSADLAGKQETQFF. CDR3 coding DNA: TGCAGTGCTGACCTAGCGGGAAAACAAGAGACCCAGTTCTTC.

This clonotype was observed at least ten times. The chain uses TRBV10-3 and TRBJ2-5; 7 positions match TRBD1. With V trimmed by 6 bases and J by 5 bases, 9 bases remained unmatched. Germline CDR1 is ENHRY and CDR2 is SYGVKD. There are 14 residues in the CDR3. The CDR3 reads CAISPGTVDETQYF. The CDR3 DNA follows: TGTGCCATCAGCCCCGGGACAGTGGATGAGACCCAGTACTTC.

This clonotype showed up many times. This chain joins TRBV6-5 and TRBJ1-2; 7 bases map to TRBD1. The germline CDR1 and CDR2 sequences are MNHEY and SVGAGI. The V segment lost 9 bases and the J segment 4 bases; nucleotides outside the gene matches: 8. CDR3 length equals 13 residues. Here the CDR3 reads CASSRDSGYGYTF. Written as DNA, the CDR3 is TGTGCCAGTTCTAGGGACAGCGGCTATGGCTACACCTTC.

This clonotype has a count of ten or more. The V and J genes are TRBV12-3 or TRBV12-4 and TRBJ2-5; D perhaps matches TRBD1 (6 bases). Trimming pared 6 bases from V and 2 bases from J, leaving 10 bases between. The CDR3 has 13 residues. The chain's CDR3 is CASSFTGQETQYF. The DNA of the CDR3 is TGTGCCAGCAGCTTTACAGGGCAAGAGACCCAGTACTTC.

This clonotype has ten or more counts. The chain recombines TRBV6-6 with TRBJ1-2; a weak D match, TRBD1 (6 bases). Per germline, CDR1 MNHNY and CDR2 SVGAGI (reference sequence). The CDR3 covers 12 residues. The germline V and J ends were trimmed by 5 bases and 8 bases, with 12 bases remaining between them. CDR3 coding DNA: TGTGCCAGCAGTGGGGTCAGGGGCGGCTACACCTTC. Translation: CASSGVRGGYTF.

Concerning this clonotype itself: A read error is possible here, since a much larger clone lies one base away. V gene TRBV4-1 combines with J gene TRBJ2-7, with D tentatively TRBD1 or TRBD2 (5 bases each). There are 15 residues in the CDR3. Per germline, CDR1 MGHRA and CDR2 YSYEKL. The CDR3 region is CAGSQTRGASYEQYF. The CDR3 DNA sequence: TGCGCCGGCAGCCAAACCCGGGGCGCATCCTACGAGCAGTACTTC.

The DNA for the CDR3 is TGTGCCAGCAGCGGGAGGACAGGTACGAGCACTGAAGCTTTCTTT. This encodes CASSGRTGTSTEAFF. The rearrangement links TRBV9 to TRBJ1-1; 7 bases are a match to TRBD1. The CDR3 sequence is 15 residues long. V lost 3 bases to trimming and J lost 4 bases; unmatched junction nucleotides: 9. CDR1 is SGDLS and CDR2 is YYNGEE in the germline V gene.

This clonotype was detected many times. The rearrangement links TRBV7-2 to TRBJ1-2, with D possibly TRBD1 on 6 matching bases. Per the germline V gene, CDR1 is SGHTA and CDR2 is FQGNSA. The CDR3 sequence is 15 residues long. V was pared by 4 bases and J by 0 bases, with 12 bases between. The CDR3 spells CASSSTGKPNYGYTF. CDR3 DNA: TGTGCCAGCAGCTCAACAGGGAAACCTAACTATGGCTACACCTTC.

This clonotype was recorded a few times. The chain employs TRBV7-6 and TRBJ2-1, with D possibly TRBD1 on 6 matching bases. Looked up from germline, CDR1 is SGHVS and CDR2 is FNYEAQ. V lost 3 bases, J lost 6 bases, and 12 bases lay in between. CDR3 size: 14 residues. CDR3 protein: CASSLADSFNEQFF. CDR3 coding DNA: TGTGCCAGCAGCTTGGCGGACAGTTTCAATGAGCAGTTCTTC.

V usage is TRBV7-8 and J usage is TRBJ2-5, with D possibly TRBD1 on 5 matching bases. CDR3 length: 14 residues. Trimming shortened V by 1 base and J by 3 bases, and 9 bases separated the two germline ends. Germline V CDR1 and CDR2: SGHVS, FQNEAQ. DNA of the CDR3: TGTGCCAGCAGCTTAGGGCTCAGGGAAGAGACCCAGTACTTC. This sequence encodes CASSLGLREETQYF. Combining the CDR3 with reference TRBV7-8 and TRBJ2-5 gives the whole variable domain GAGVSQSPRYKVAKRGQDVALRCDPISGHVSLFWYQQALGQGPEFLTYFQNEAQLDKSGLPSDRFFAERPEGSVSTLKIQRTQQEDSAVYLCASSLGLREETQYFGPGTRLLVL.

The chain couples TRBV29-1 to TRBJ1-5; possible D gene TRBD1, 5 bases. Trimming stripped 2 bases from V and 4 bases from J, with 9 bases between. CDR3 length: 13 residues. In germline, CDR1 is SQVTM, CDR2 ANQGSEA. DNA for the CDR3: TGCAGCGTTGAATTGGGACGGAATCAGCCCCAGCATTTT. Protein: CSVELGRNQPQHF. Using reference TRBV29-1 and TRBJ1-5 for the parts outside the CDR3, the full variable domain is SAVISQKPSRDICQRGTSLTIQCQVDSQVTMMFWYRQQPGQSLTLIATANQGSEATYESGFVIDKFPISRPNLTFSTLTVSNMSPEDSSIYLCSVELGRNQPQHFGDGTRLSIL.

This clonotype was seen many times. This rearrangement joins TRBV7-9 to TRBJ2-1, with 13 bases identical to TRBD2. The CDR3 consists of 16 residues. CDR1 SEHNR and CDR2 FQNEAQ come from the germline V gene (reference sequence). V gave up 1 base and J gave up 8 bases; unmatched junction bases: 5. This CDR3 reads CASSLGTSGSSDEQFF. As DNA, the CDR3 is TGTGCCAGCAGCTTAGGGACTAGCGGGAGTTCCGATGAGCAGTTCTTC.

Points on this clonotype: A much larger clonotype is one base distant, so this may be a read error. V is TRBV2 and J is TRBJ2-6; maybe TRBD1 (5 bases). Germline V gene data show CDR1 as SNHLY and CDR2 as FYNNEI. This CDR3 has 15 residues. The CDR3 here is CASTVDSSGANALTF. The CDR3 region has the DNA TGTGCCAGCACCGTCGACAGCTCTGGGGCCAACGCCCTGACTTTC.